The next 9 T cell receptor beta chains were all read from a single sample in a study of post-analysis software for immune sequencing data. The antigens for these receptors are not known. Unique molecular identifiers featured in each of the TCR beta cDNA libraries. MiXCR was run by TCRdb on the PCR reads, yielding one entry per CDR3 protein. Seen here are some 260,000 distinct CDR3 sequences, 35% to 40% observed once, and the top ten hold around 4.7%. Study conclusions and caveats: The five TRBV segments detected at higher frequency in patients than in controls included TRBV5-6, TRBV5-1 and TRBV20-1.

The sequenced sample consisted of blood. These receptors were collected from a girl aged 10-17 years with multiple sclerosis.

This clonotype was recorded many times. V and J are TRBV29-1 and TRBJ2-1; D possibly corresponds to TRBD1 (6 bases). The V and J ends lost 4 bases and 10 bases respectively, with 14 bases between them. Looked up from germline, CDR1 is SQVTM and CDR2 is ANQGSEA. This CDR3 has 12 residues. In DNA form, the CDR3 reads TGCAGCGTTGTCGCCAGGGGCCGGGAGCAGTTCTTC. Protein product: CSVVARGREQFF.

This clonotype has just a few counts. The junction departs from germline at one end; a sequencing error may be responsible. The rearrangement joins TRBV9 to TRBJ1-2; D is unresolved. This CDR3 is built from 16 residues. Per germline, CDR1 SGDLS and CDR2 YYNGEE. The CDR3 DNA sequence: TGTGCCGGCAGCCCCCAACAGATCCACCTTAACTATGGCTACACCTTC. Its protein is CAGSPQQIHLNYGYTF.

This clonotype has a count of ten or more. J is TRBJ1-2 and V is TRBV5-1, with TRBD1 matching 8 bases. After removal of 0 bases from V and 0 bases from J, the junction contained 7 bases not matched to a gene. From germline, CDR1 is SGHRS and CDR2 YFSETQ. CDR3 length: 17 residues. For the CDR3, the DNA is TGCGCCAGCAGCTTGGGCGGACAGGGAACTTCTAACTATGGCTACACCTTC. It is translated as CASSLGGQGTSNYGYTF.

A note on this clonotype: A much bigger clone sits one base away, suggesting this may be a read error. The rearrangement joins TRBV25-1 to TRBJ2-1; 12 nucleotides agree with TRBD2. The germline CDR1 and CDR2 sequences are MGHDK and SYGVNS. This CDR3 is 18 amino acids long. The CDR3 protein is CAGSTSGRSGSSYNEQFF. CDR3 nucleotides: TGTGCCGGCAGTACTAGCGGGAGGTCCGGATCTTCCTACAATGAGCAGTTCTTC. The complete variable domain, with remaining parts taken from reference TRBV25-1 and TRBJ2-1, reads EADIYQTPRYLVIGTGKKITLECSQTMGHDKMYWYQQDPGMELHLIHYSYGVNSTEKGDLSSESTVSRIRTEHFPLTLESARPSHTSQYLCAGSTSGRSGSSYNEQFFGPGTRLTVL.

This clonotype was seen repeatedly, ten times or more. The chain combines TRBV7-3 with TRBJ1-5; tentatively, D is TRBD1 (6 bases). Trimming removed 5 bases at V and 4 bases at J, with 18 bases between. The CDR3 runs 16 residues. Germline CDR1 is SGHTA and CDR2 is FQGTGA. The CDR3 spells CASSQGRDTHNQPQHF. The CDR3 DNA follows: TGTGCCAGCAGCCAAGGCCGGGACACACATAATCAGCCCCAGCATTTT.

Notes on this clonotype: Given a much more abundant clone one base away, this may be a read error. J is TRBJ2-1 and V is TRBV28; D gene ambiguous. CDR3 length: 11 amino acids. CDR1 is MDHEN and CDR2 is SYDVKM in the germline V gene. Written as DNA, the CDR3 is TGTGCCGGCAGGATGGCCCGCGAAGAGTTCTTC. Protein: CAGRMAREEFF. Supplemented by reference TRBV28 and TRBJ2-1, the full variable domain reads DVKVTQSSRYLVKRTGEKVFLECVQDMDHENMFWYRQDPGLGLRLIYFSYDVKMKEKGDIPEGYSVSREKKERFSLILESASTNQTSMYLCAGRMAREEFFGPGTRLTVL.

This clonotype was observed at least ten times. This chain uses TRBV4-2 with TRBJ1-2; 8 bases are a match to TRBD1. CDR1 is LGHNA, CDR2 YNFKEQ, per germline. V dropped 0 bases and J dropped 7; count of bases not matched to a gene: 13. The length of the CDR3 is 17 residues. The CDR3, as DNA: TGTGCCAGCAGCCAAGATCTCGGCAGGCCAGGGGGCTTTGGCTACACCTTC. Amino acids: CASSQDLGRPGGFGYTF.

This clonotype was picked up many times. The CDR3 DNA reads as TGCAGTGCTAGCGAGCTCTGGGGAGAGCAGTTCTTC. Its protein is CSASELWGEQFF. The V and J genes are TRBV20-1 and TRBJ2-1; D is unclear. The CDR3 is made up of 12 amino acids. Per germline, CDR1 DFQATT and CDR2 SNEGSKA (reference sequence). V was cut by 3 bases and J by 10 bases, with 13 bases left in between.

This clonotype counts as medium-sized. The V call is TRBV29-1, the J call TRBJ2-1, with TRBD2 identical over 9 bases. With 2 bases clipped from V and 8 bases from J, the junction kept 16 bases outside the gene matches. Germline CDR1 reads SQVTM; CDR2 reads ANQGSEA. This CDR3 has 17 amino acids. The CDR3 loop reads CSVETMRSGRLHDEQFF. The CDR3 DNA is TGCAGCGTTGAAACCATGAGAAGCGGGAGGCTTCATGATGAGCAGTTCTTC.